Detailed here is one T cell receptor (beta chain). Its antigen is still unknown. J was trimmed by 3 bases and V by 3 bases; bases with no gene match: 9. The CDR3 runs to 16 residues. Per the germline V gene, CDR1 is MNHNS and CDR2 is SASEGT. The data belong to a study of CD8 T cells in acute hepatitis C reinfection. Clones were sequenced by immunoSEQ multiplex PCR, and TCRdb holds only the in-frame ones, with some missing. Of approximately 40,000 clones in the sample, 70% to 90% are singletons; the top ten hold 11%. Notes on the study in general: Chronically infected subjects had no follow-up NS3-1073 repertoires.

Time point noted: naive CD8 control sorted from an acute-time-point sample. Cells were stained for CD3, CD8 and CD45RO, excluding dead cells. What was sequenced was naive CD8+ T cells from PBMCs. The rearrangement joins TRBV6-1 to TRBJ2-7; 9 positions match TRBD1. The sequence was obtained from a woman under 30 who spontaneously cleared hepatitis C infection. The CDR3 DNA reads TGTGCCAGCAGTGATCGCCGGGACAGGGAATTCTACGAGCAGTACTTC. It encodes CASSDRRDREFYEQYF.